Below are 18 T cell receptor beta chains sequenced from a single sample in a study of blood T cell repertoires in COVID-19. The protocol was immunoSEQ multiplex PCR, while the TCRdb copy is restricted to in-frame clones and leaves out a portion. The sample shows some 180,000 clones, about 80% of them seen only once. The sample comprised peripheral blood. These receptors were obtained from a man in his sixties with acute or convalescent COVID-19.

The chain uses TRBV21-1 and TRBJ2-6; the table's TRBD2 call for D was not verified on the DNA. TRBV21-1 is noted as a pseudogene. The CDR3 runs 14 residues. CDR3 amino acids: CARRGGSGANVLTF. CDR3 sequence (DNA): TGTGCCAGGAGGGGAGGGTCTGGGGCCAACGTCCTGACTTTC.

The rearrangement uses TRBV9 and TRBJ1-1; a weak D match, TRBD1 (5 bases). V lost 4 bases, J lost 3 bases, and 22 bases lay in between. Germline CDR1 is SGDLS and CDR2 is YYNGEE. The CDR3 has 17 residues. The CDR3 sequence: CASSTSVTVPADTEAFF. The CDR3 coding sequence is TGTGCCAGCAGCACCTCCGTGACAGTGCCGGCGGACACTGAAGCTTTCTTT.

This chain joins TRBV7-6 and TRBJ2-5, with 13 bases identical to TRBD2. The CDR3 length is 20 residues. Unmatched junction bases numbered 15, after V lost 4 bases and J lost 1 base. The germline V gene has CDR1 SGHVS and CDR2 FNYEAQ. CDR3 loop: CASSSSPGTSGNPAQETQYF. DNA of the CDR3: TGTGCCAGCAGCTCGTCTCCCGGGACTAGCGGGAACCCGGCCCAAGAGACCCAGTACTTC.

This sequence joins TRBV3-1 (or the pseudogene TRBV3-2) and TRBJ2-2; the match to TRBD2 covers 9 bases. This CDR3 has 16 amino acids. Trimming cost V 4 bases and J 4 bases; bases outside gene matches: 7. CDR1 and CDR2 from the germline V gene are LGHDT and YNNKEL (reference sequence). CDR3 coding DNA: TGTGCCAGCAGCCGGTGGTCTAGCGGGACCACCGGGGAGCTGTTTTTT. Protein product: CASSRWSSGTTGELFF.

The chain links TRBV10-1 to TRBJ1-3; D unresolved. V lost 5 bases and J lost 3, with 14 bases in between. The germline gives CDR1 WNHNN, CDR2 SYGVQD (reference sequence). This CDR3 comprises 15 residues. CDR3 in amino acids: CASSIGGHLGNTIYF. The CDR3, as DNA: TGCGCCAGCAGTATCGGCGGGCATCTTGGAAACACCATATATTTT.

The CDR3 nucleotides read TGCAGCGTTGAACCAGGTTTTAATTCCGTTGGCTACACCTTC. Translation gives CSVEPGFNSVGYTF. The chain employs TRBV29-1 and TRBJ1-2; no firm D call. Germline V CDR1 and CDR2: SQVTM, ANQGSEA. Trimming took off 2 bases at V and 7 bases at J, with 17 bases between the two ends. This CDR3 is 14 amino acids long.

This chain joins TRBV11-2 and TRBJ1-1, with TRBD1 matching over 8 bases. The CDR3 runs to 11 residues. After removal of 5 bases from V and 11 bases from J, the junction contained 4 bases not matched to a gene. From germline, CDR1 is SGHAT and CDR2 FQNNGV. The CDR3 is CASSNTGGAFF. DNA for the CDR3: TGTGCCAGCAGCAATACAGGGGGGGCTTTCTTT.

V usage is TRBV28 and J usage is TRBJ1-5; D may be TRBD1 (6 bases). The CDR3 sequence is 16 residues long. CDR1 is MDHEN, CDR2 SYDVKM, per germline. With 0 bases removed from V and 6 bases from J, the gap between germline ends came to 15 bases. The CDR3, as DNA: TGTGCCAGCAGTTTATGGGCGGGGGCCTGGGGTCAGCCCCAGCATTTT. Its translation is CASSLWAGAWGQPQHF.

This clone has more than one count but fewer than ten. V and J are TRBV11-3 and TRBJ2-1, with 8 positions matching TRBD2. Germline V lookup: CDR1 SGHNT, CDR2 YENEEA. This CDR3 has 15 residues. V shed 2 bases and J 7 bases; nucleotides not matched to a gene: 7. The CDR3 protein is CASSLISGGLNEQFF. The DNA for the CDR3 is TGTGCCAGCAGCTTAATCTCGGGGGGGCTGAATGAGCAGTTCTTC. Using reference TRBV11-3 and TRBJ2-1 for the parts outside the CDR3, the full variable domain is EAGVVQSPRYKIIEKKQPVAFWCNPISGHNTLYWYLQNLGQGPELLIRYENEEAVDDSQLPKDRFSAERLKGVDSTLKIQPAELGDSAVYLCASSLISGGLNEQFFGPGTRLTVL.

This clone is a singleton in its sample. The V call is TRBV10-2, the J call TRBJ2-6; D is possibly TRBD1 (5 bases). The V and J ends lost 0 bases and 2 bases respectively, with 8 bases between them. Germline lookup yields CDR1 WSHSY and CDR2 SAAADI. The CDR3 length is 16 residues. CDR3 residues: CASSESGRAGANVLTF. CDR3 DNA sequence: TGCGCCAGCAGTGAGTCTGGCAGGGCTGGGGCCAACGTCCTGACTTTC.

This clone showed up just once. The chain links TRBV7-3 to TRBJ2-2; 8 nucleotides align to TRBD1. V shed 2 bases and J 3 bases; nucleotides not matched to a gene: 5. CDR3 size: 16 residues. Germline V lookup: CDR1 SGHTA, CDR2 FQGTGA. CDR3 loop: CASSLAGGADTGELFF. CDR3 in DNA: TGTGCCAGCAGCTTAGCAGGGGGCGCGGACACCGGGGAGCTGTTTTTT. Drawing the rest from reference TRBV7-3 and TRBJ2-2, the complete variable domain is GAGVSQTPSNKVTEKGKYVELRCDPISGHTALYWYRQSLGQGPEFLIYFQGTGAADDSGLPNDRFFAVRPEGSVSTLKIQRTERGDSAVYLCASSLAGGADTGELFFGEGSRLTVL.

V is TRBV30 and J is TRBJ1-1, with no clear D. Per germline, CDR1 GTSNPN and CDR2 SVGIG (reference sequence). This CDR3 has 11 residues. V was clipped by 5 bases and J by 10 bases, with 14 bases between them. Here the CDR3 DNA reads TGTGCCTGGCTTGGCGGGTCGGGAGCTTTCTTT. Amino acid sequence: CAWLGGSGAFF.

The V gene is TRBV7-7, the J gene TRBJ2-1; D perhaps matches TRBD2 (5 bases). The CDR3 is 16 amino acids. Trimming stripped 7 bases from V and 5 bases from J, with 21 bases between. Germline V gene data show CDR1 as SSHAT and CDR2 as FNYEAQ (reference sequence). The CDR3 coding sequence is TGTGCCAGCACCAAACCACCGGGGAGCGTTAACAATGAGCAGTTCTTC. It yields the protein CASTKPPGSVNNEQFF.

The CDR3 region is CASRDRGALEQYF. CDR3 in DNA: TGTGCCAGTAGAGACAGGGGGGCCCTCGAGCAGTACTTC. The chain carries TRBV19 and TRBJ2-7; 9 bases are a match to TRBD1. Trimming cost V 6 bases and J 6 bases; bases outside gene matches: 6. The CDR3 loop spans 13 amino acids. Germline V gives CDR1 LNHDA, CDR2 SQIVND (reference sequence).

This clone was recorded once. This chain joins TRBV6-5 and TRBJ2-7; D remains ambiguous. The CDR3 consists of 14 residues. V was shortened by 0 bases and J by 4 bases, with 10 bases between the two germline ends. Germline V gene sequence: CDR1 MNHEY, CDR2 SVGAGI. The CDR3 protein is CASSYSRGAYEQYF. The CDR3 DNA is TGTGCCAGCAGTTACTCGCGAGGAGCTTACGAGCAGTACTTC.

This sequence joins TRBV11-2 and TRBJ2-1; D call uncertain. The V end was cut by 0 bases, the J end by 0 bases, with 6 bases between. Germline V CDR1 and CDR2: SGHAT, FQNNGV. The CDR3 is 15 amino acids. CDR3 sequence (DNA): TGTGCCAGCAGCTTAGAAATTAGCTCCTACAATGAGCAGTTCTTC. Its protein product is CASSLEISSYNEQFF.

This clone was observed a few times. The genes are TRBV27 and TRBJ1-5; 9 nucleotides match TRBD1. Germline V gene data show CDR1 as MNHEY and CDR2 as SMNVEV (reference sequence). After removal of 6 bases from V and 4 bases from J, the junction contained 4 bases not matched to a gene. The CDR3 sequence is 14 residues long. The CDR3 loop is CASSDRGANQPQHF. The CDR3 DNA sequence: TGTGCCAGCAGCGACAGGGGGGCGAATCAGCCCCAGCATTTT.

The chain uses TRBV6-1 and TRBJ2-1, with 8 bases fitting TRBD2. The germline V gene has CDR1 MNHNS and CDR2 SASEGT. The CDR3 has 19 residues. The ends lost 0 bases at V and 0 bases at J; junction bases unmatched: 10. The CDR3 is CASSEAWTSHFSSYNEQFF. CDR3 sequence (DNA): TGTGCCAGCAGTGAAGCCTGGACTAGCCACTTTAGCTCCTACAATGAGCAGTTCTTC.